The rows below give T cell receptor beta chains drawn from one sample of a study of Graves' ophthalmopathy and Graves' hyperthyroidism. TCRdb re-called the multiplex PCR reads through MiXCR, storing one row per CDR3 protein. Of some 1.1 million distinct CDR3 sequences listed, about 40% are singletons. The sequenced sample consisted of peripheral blood or thyroid tissue (not recorded which). The receptors stem from an adult man with Graves' hyperthyroidism. Each CDR3 is given with its conserved first and last residue. The D gene is left open where the match is weak. A clone size is listed for some rows: how often the clone was seen (once, few, many), or a class if it is expanded.

CDR3aa	CDR3nt	v_gene	j_gene	d_gene	abundance
CASSLAGLGGYTF	TGTGCCAGCAGCTTGGCCGGGTTGGGTGGCTACACCTTC	TRBV5-6	TRBJ1-2	.	many
CASSILGGKQPQHF	TGTGCCAGTAGTATACTAGGGGGAAAACAGCCCCAGCATTTT	TRBV19	TRBJ1-5	.	many
CASSAGLAGGRAGELFF	TGCGCCAGCAGTGCCGGACTAGCGGGAGGACGTGCCGGGGAGCTGTTTTTT	TRBV10-2	TRBJ2-2	TRBD2	.
CASSFGMGAGNSYNSPLHF	TGTGCCAGCAGCTTCGGTATGGGCGCCGGTAACTCCTATAATTCACCCCTCCACTTT	TRBV7-9	TRBJ1-6	.	.
CASSVGTGFHQYF	TGTGCCAGCAGCGTAGGAACAGGGTTTCACCAGTACTTC	TRBV9	TRBJ2-5	.	many
CSAATRTHQETQYF	TGCAGTGCTGCAACTCGGACGCACCAAGAGACCCAGTACTTC	TRBV20-1	TRBJ2-5	.	.
CASRGGVVPGELFF	TGTGCCAGCAGGGGCGGAGTCGTACCCGGGGAGCTGTTTTTT	TRBV7-8	TRBJ2-2	.	few
CSARDRTGVQETQYF	TGCAGTGCTAGAGACCGGACAGGGGTCCAAGAGACCCAGTACTTC	TRBV20-1	TRBJ2-5	TRBD1	.
CATSPRGGSNQPQHF	TGTGCCACCAGCCCTAGAGGGGGGAGCAATCAGCCCCAGCATTTT	TRBV24-1	TRBJ1-5	.	many
CSARENRAGTEAFF	TGCAGTGCTAGAGAAAACAGGGCTGGGACTGAAGCTTTCTTT	TRBV20-1	TRBJ1-1	.	.
CASRTADSYGYTF	TGTGCCAGCAGAACTGCCGATTCCTATGGCTACACCTTC	TRBV7-2	TRBJ1-2	.	few
CASFGGQYF	TGTGCCAGCTTTGGCGGGCAGTACTTC	TRBV5-5	TRBJ2-7	.	.
CASSPAGTYTGELFF	TGTGCCAGCAGTCCCGCCGGGACTTACACCGGGGAGCTGTTTTTT	TRBV10-3	TRBJ2-2	.	few
CASTEDSSGNTIYF	TGTGCCAGCACCGAGGACAGCTCTGGAAACACCATATATTTT	TRBV12-3/TRBV12-4	TRBJ1-3	.	many
CAISEASVKTYEQYF	TGTGCCATCAGTGAGGCCTCAGTCAAGACCTACGAGCAGTACTTC	TRBV10-3	TRBJ2-7	.	few
CSVADRRGQPQHF	TGCAGCGTGGCGGACAGGAGAGGTCAGCCCCAGCATTTT	TRBV29-1	TRBJ1-5	TRBD1	many
CSVDFPGQPQHF	TGCAGCGTTGATTTCCCGGGTCAGCCCCAGCATTTT	TRBV29-1	TRBJ1-5	.	many